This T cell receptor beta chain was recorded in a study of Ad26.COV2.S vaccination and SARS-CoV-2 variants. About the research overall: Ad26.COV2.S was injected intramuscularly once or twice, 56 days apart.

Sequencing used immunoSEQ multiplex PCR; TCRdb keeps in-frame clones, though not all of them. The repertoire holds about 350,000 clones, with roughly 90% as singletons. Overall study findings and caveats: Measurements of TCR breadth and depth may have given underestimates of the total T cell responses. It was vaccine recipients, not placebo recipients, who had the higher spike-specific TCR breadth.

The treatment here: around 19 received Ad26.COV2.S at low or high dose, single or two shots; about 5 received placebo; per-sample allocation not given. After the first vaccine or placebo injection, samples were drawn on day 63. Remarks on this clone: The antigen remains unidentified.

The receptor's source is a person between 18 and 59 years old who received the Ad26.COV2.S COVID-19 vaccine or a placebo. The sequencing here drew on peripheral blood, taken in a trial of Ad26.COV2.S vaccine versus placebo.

CDR3 sequence: CACANNSGNTIYF. In DNA, the CDR3 is TGTGCCTGCGCTAACAACTCTGGAAACACCATATATTTT. The V and J genes are TRBV30 and TRBJ1-3; unclear D gene. The CDR3 is 13 amino acids. Germline V gives CDR1 GTSNPN, CDR2 SVGIG (reference sequence). V lost 6 bases and J lost 0, with 9 bases in between.